A selection of T cell receptor beta chains follows, all from one sample in a study of graft-versus-host responses after intestinal transplantation. TCRdb's copy holds only in-frame clones and misses some; the assay was immunoSEQ multiplex PCR. The sample holds tens of thousands of clones; less than 85% are singletons and the top ten take about 0.43%. Which antigens these TCRs recognize remains unknown. The specimen was unstimulated CD4+ T cells sorted from spleen or lymph node cells, collected before transplant. These receptors all stem from a human donor who was the organ donor for an intestinal transplant. The CDR3 runs from the conserved cysteine through the conserved F or W. D genes are given only for firm matches. Size tells how often a clone was seen (once, few, many) or the class of an expanded clone, and some rows leave it out.

>TRBJ2-3|TRBD1|14|TRBV19|NA
TGTGCCAGTAGTCTCGGACAGGTACCAGATACGCAGTATTTT
CASSLGQVPDTQYF
>TRBJ2-7|NA|12|TRBV19|NA
TGTGCCAGTAGCCATGACCGAGCCGAGCAGTACTTC
CASSHDRAEQYF
>TRBJ1-6|NA|12|TRBV27|NA
TGTGCCAGCAGTTTCAGGGGCTCACCCCTCCACTTT
CASSFRGSPLHF
>TRBJ1-1|NA|11|TRBV5-1|NA
TGCGCCAGCAGCTGGGGCAGTGAAGCTTTCTTT
CASSWGSEAFF
>TRBJ1-2|TRBD1|13|TRBV6-5|once
TGTGCCAGCAGCCGGGACAGGGGCTATGGCTACACCTTC
CASSRDRGYGYTF
>TRBJ1-1|NA|12|TRBV19|NA
TGTGCCAGTAGTATACAGAACACTGAAGCTTTCTTT
CASSIQNTEAFF
>TRBJ1-2|TRBD1|16|TRBV18|NA
TGTGCCAGCTCACTTTTGGACAGGGCCTCTAACTATGGCTACACCTTC
CASSLLDRASNYGYTF
>TRBJ2-5|NA|13|TRBV19|few
TGTGCCAGTAGTATGGGGGGACTAGAGACCCAGTACTTC
CASSMGGLETQYF
>TRBJ1-5|NA|14|TRBV19|NA
TGTGCCAGTAGCAGGGAGTATAGCAATCAGCCCCAGCATTTT
CASSREYSNQPQHF
>TRBJ1-1|TRBD1|17|TRBV7-9|NA
TGTGCCAGCAGTTACCCCGGGGACAGGGGGAAGAACACTGAAGCTTTCTTT
CASSYPGDRGKNTEAFF
>TRBJ1-2|TRBD1|14|TRBV27|NA
TGTGCCAGCAGTTTATTAAGACAGGGCTATGGCTACACCTTC
CASSLLRQGYGYTF
>TRBJ1-2|NA|14|TRBV12-5|NA
TGTGCTAGTGGTTTGGGGGACGGTAACTATGGCTACACCTTC
CASGLGDGNYGYTF
>TRBJ1-1|NA|12|TRBV30|NA
TGTGCCTGGAGTAGGGGGGGGACTGAAGCTTTCTTT
CAWSRGGTEAFF
>TRBJ2-7|NA|11|TRBV11-2|NA
TGTGCCAGCAGCTCCTCCTACGAGCAGTACTTC
CASSSSYEQYF
>TRBJ2-5|NA|13|TRBV27|NA
TGTGCCAGCAGGGATTTTGCCCAAGAGACCCAGTACTTC
CASRDFAQETQYF
>TRBJ1-3|NA|15|TRBV7-2|NA
TGTGCCAGCAGCTTAGAGGGGTTCTCTGGAAACACCATATATTTT
CASSLEGFSGNTIYF
>TRBJ2-7|TRBD2|15|TRBV13|NA
TGTGCCAGCAGCTCCGCGGGGACTAGCGGCTACGAGCAGTACTTC
CASSSAGTSGYEQYF
>TRBJ2-7|NA|13|TRBV11-3|NA
TGTGCCAGCAGCTTAGAGAGCCGGAGGGAGCAGTACTTC
CASSLESRREQYF
>TRBJ2-3|TRBD2|17|TRBV7-2|few
TGTGCCAGCAGCTTACGGTTTAGCGGGGGGGCCACAGATACGCAGTATTTT
CASSLRFSGGATDTQYF
>TRBJ1-2|NA|12|TRBV5-1|NA
TGCGCCAGCAGCTTGGAGGGAGATGGCTACACCTTC
CASSLEGDGYTF
>TRBJ2-7|TRBD1|12|TRBV10-2|NA
TGCGCCAGCAGTGAGTTATGGACAGGGCAGTACTTC
CASSELWTGQYF
>TRBJ2-7|TRBD1|16|TRBV6-5|NA
TGTGCCAGCAGTTACCGACGGGACAGGGGCCACTACGAGCAGTACTTC
CASSYRRDRGHYEQYF
>TRBJ1-1|NA|13|TRBV6-1|once
TGTGCCAGCAGTTATGCGTCGAACACTGAAGCTTTCTTT
CASSYASNTEAFF
>TRBJ2-7|TRBD1|15|TRBV4-2|NA
TGTGCCAGCAGCCAAGAGGGGGACAGGGACTACGAGCAGTACTTC
CASSQEGDRDYEQYF
>TRBJ1-4|TRBD1|16|TRBV5-6|NA
TGTGCCAGCAGTTTTGGGGCCGGGGACAGGGGGGAAAAACTGTTTTTT
CASSFGAGDRGEKLFF
>TRBJ2-5|NA|16|TRBV10-1|few
TGCGCCAGCAGTGAGTCCCCCGGTGGGGGCGAAGAGACCCAGTACTTC
CASSESPGGGEETQYF
>TRBJ1-2|TRBD1|15|TRBV5-6|NA
TGTGCCAGCAGCTTCCGGACAGGGTCCTACTATGGCTACACCTTC
CASSFRTGSYYGYTF
>TRBJ2-2|NA|15|TRBV28|NA
TGTGCCAGCCATAGTGGTTGGGTGAACACCGGGGAGCTGTTTTTT
CASHSGWVNTGELFF
>TRBJ2-7|NA|16|TRBV30|NA
TGTGCCTGGAGTGTAGGGGCCGTGCGAAGCTCCTACGAGCAGTACTTC
CAWSVGAVRSSYEQYF
>TRBJ1-2|NA|14|TRBV7-2|NA
TGTGCCAGCAGCTTTCTCAGGGAGAATACTGGCTACACCTTC
CASSFLRENTGYTF
>TRBJ1-2|NA|14|TRBV29-1|NA
TGCAGCGCCGATCTGGGTGCTAGAATTAATGGCTACACCTTC
CSADLGARINGYTF
>TRBJ1-1|TRBD1|12|TRBV5-5|NA
TGTGCCAGCAGCTTGGGGGACAGGGAGGCTTTCTTT
CASSLGDREAFF
>TRBJ2-7|TRBD2|16|TRBV7-2|NA
TGTGCCAGCAGCCTCTCTAACGGGGGGGCAGGGTACGAGCAGTACTTC
CASSLSNGGAGYEQYF
>TRBJ2-7|NA|15|TRBV27|NA
TGTGCCAGCAGTTTACGCCAGGGGCTGTCCTACGAGCAGTACTTC
CASSLRQGLSYEQYF
>TRBJ2-3|TRBD2|18|TRBV11-3|once
TGTGCCAGCAGCTTAGGGGCTAGCGGGCGTACTAGCACAGATACGCAGTATTTT
CASSLGASGRTSTDTQYF
>TRBJ1-1|NA|15|TRBV7-8|NA
TGTGCCAGCAGCTTAGATGGGATTTTGAACACTGAAGCTTTCTTT
CASSLDGILNTEAFF
>TRBJ2-3|NA|14|TRBV2|NA
TGTGCCAGCAGTGAAGCGCTTGGGGCCAGAACGCAGTATTTT
CASSEALGARTQYF
>TRBJ2-5|NA|14|TRBV11-3|NA
TGTGCCAGCAGCTTACAGGGCGGAGGAGAGACCCAGTACTTC
CASSLQGGGETQYF
>TRBJ2-7|NA|16|TRBV4-2|NA
TGTGCCAGCAGCCAAGCTGCCGGCCAGAGCTCCTACGAGCAGTACTTC
CASSQAAGQSSYEQYF
>TRBJ1-6|TRBD1|14|TRBV6-5|NA
TGTGCCAGCAGTTACGGGACAGGGTCTTCACCCCTCCACTTT
CASSYGTGSSPLHF
>TRBJ1-1|NA|15|TRBV6-5|NA
TGTGCCAGCAGTCCCCTTGGTTTGGATCGGACTGAAGCTTTCTTT
CASSPLGLDRTEAFF
>TRBJ1-6|NA|14|TRBV7-6|few
TGTGCCAGCAGCTCCCGGGACGGCCTCTCACCCCTCCACTTT
CASSSRDGLSPLHF
>TRBJ2-3|NA|16|TRBV18|NA
TGTGCCAGCTCACCACCCGGTGGGGGGCTCACAGATACGCAGTATTTT
CASSPPGGGLTDTQYF
>TRBJ1-4|NA|15|TRBV6-5|NA
TGTGCCAGCAAAAGGACAAGGGCAACTAATGAAAAACTGTTTTTT
CASKRTRATNEKLFF
>TRBJ2-1|NA|15|TRBV7-9|NA
TGTGCCCTACAGGAGGGACAGACTTTTGATGGTGAGCAGTTCTTC
CALQEGQTFDGEQFF